This record concerns one T cell receptor (beta chain) sequence. In the same sample, other DNA sequences code for this CDR3. CDR3 length: 14 residues. Losses at the gene ends were 5 bases for V and 3 bases for J; bases not matched to a gene: 4. Germline lookup yields CDR1 SGHTA and CDR2 FQGNSA. The sample originates from a study of shared clonotypes between healthy human individuals. Authors' processing steps: Filtering differed because ImmunoSEQ produced junction-only sequences that carried no quality scores. Produced via immunoSEQ multiplex PCR; TCRdb's table is partial and in-frame only. V and J calls and clone size are given by that table; D and trimming were obtained from the DNA. The sample gives millions of clones, 85% to 95% of which show up once; 0.13% is in the top ten.

The chain combines TRBV7-2 with TRBJ1-5, with 7 bases identical to TRBD1. The sequencing sample was made of naive CD4+ T cells sorted from blood. Specified subset: CD45RA+ positively selected. The clonotype originates from a young man in good health. This CDR3 reads CASSLGQSNQPQHF. In nucleotides, the CDR3 is TGTGCCAGCAGCCTGGGACAGTCCAATCAGCCCCAGCATTTT.